This paragraph covers one TCR beta chain sequence. Its antigen remains unidentified. Base qualities are missing; no much larger clone stands one base away. Cut back by 0 bases and 0 bases, the V and J ends lie 9 bases apart. For CDR1 and CDR2, the germline V gene lists MGHRA and YSYEKL. The CDR3 holds 17 amino acids from the cysteine to the phenylalanine. Just the 51-base CDR3 DNA is kept, in frame starting at base 1. The source of the sample is a study of CD8 T cells in Susac syndrome (dated by TCRdb to about 2019). Study-wide context: Repertoire sequencing was used to test whether CD8+ T cell activation and differentiation in Susac syndrome was antigen driven. CD8+ T cell repertoire clonality was compared between fewer than 13 healthy donors, approximately 14 Susac syndrome patients and 15 multiple sclerosis patients.

The full study reports these points: The TCR sequencing and HLA analysis was acknowledged to have included a relatively small number of individuals.

High-throughput TCR beta sequencing profiled peripheral blood CD8+ and CD4+ T cells from healthy donors, Susac syndrome patients and multiple sclerosis patients. The healthy donors served as controls matched for age and sex. Bulk CD8+ and CD4+ T cells were purified by magnetic negative isolation, while CD8+ TEMRA cells were enriched using FACS. Blood was collected in EDTA tubes and processed within 24 hours, with PBMCs isolated through density gradient centrifugation. PBMCs destined for TCR sequencing were cryopreserved in liquid nitrogen and later thawed in a 37 °C water bath. The sorted or isolated CD4+, CD8+ and CD8+ TEMRA cells reached a purity of at least 90%. RNA was extracted using the RNeasy kit, and about 0.45 to 1 ug of the RNA was reverse transcribed with random hexamers. The immunoSEQ multiplex PCR assay, which covers 54 Vbeta and 13 Jbeta segments, was used to amplify TCR beta CDR3 regions. Bias from PCR amplification was corrected by using a synthetic template baseline for primer optimization and for computational correction. Turning to the authors' computational methods: Reads were annotated to V, D and J genes according to IMGT and were analyzed with immunoSEQ Analyzer, with only productive sequences retained. To calculate clonality, Shannon entropy was normalized by log2 of the number of productive unique sequences and then subtracted from one. For each patient and control, public and private clones were evaluated within the 100 most prevalent clones. Clones were defined as Susac-specific if absent from the healthy and MS cohorts, from 1052 published viral clones and from other ImmuneACCESS disease sequences. The public reads were reprocessed in TCRdb via fastp at Q25 and MiXCR, keeping in-frame beta chains. Rows are combined by CDR3 protein, so each entry shows the most common genes and DNA. Here the V and J calls rest on TCRdb's processing, not on the authors' analysis. The sample table contains approximately 120,000 distinct CDR3 sequences; only one count was recorded for around 90% of them. Of the sample, roughly 0.12% is held by the ten largest clones.

This clonotype was sampled from a human donor in good health. Specimen: CD8+ T cells from PBMCs. The chain is assembled from TRBV4-1 and TRBJ2-6; no D gene is confidently identified. The CDR3 corresponds to CASSQEPHFSGANVLTF. The bases are TGCGCCAGCAGCCAAGAGCCGCATTTCTCTGGGGCCAACGTCCTGACTTTC.